Listed below are T cell receptor beta chains from one sample, sequenced in a study of regulatory T cells in long-lasting Graves disease. Using its own MiXCR run on the multiplex PCR reads, TCRdb lists one record per CDR3 protein. The table has roughly 500,000 distinct CDR3 sequences, roughly 12% seen once. This sample was also put to use in a study of T cells in Graves' hyperthyroidism and ophthalmopathy.

Sequencing used peripheral blood mononuclear cells (PBMCs), obtained at new diagnosis, from a patient treated with antithyroid drugs. These receptor sequences come from a man aged 25-40 years with Graves disease. The conserved cysteine and the conserved F or W are not part of the CDR3 here. The D gene is left open where the match is weak.

d_call j_call v_call cdr3_aa
. TRBJ1-2 TRBV11-2 ASSLGTLNYGYT
TRBD2 TRBJ2-2 TRBV10-3 AITKTAPTSGRANGGELF
. TRBJ2-7 TRBV3-1 ASSLDFTGANEQY
. TRBJ1-1 TRBV5-6 ASSSPGENTEAF
. TRBJ1-2 TRBV13 ASSFAGVHGYT
. TRBJ1-3 TRBV7-2 ASGGGTSGSTIY
TRBD2 TRBJ2-7 TRBV29-1 SVAPGSAGGGYEQY
. TRBJ2-7 TRBV3-1 ASSQTQGYEQY
. TRBJ1-2 TRBV27 ASSPLGGAHGYT
. TRBJ1-4 TRBV20-1 SASPYIGGSEKLF
TRBD1 TRBJ2-7 TRBV29-1 SVDAQTGTLYEQY
TRBD2 TRBJ2-1 TRBV7-8 ASSLQGLAGRSPYNEQF
. TRBJ1-1 TRBV28 ASSLLHTEAF
. TRBJ1-6 TRBV14 ASSQINSPLH
. TRBJ2-3 TRBV5-1 ASSLVADPTADTQY
. TRBJ2-3 TRBV12-3/TRBV12-4 ASSLKGSTDTQY
. TRBJ2-3 TRBV12-3/TRBV12-4 ASSWAGITDTQY
. TRBJ1-5 TRBV12-3/TRBV12-4 ASSFRRDQPQH
TRBD2 TRBJ2-5 TRBV6-1 ASSRILAGGPDGETQY
. TRBJ2-4 TRBV5-4 ASSLRVSDNIQY
. TRBJ1-1 TRBV6-1 ASSAPGVLGAF
TRBD2 TRBJ2-1 TRBV20-1 SASRLAGYNEQF
. TRBJ2-7 TRBV12-3/TRBV12-4 ASTTAGLPLYEQY
. TRBJ2-3 TRBV30 AWSGLEERERTDTQY
. TRBJ2-5 TRBV10-3 AISPGPEETQY
TRBD2 TRBJ2-1 TRBV12-3/TRBV12-4 ASSLTPSGSSYNEQF
. TRBJ1-6 TRBV20-1 SARDSGDYNSPLH
. TRBJ1-1 TRBV5-1 ASSLNTMNTEAF
. TRBJ2-3 TRBV6-1 ASSPDDYRDGTDTQY